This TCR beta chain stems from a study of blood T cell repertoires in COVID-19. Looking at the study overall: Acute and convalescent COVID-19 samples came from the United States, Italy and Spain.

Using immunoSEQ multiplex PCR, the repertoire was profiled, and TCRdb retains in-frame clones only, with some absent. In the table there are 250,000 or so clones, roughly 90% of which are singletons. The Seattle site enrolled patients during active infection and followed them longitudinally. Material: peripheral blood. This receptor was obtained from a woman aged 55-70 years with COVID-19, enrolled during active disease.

The CDR3 DNA reads as TGTGCCAGTAGTCCTCAGGGGGCGCCTGGTGAAGCTTTCTTT. Translated: CASSPQGAPGEAFF. V and J are TRBV19 and TRBJ1-1, with 8 positions matching TRBD1. V lost 5 bases to trimming and J lost 7 bases; unmatched junction nucleotides: 9. This CDR3 is built from 14 residues. CDR1 LNHDA and CDR2 SQIVND come from the germline V gene (reference sequence).